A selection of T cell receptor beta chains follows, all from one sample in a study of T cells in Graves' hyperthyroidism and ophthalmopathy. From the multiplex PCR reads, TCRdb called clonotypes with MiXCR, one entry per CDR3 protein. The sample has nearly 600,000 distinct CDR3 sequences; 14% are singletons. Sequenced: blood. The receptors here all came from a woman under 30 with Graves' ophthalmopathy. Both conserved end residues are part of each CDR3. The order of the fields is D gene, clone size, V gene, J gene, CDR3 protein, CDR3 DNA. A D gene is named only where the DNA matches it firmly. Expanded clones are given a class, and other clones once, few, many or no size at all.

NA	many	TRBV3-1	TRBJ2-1	CASSQVVSSYNEQFF	TGTGCCAGCAGCCAAGTGGTTAGCTCCTACAATGAGCAGTTCTTC
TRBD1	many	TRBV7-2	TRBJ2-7	CASSFGTGSYEQYF	TGTGCCAGCAGCTTCGGGACAGGGTCCTACGAGCAGTACTTC
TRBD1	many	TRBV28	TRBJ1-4	CASSDPGTVEKLFF	TGTGCCAGCAGCGATCCCGGGACAGTTGAAAAACTGTTTTTT
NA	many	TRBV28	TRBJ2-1	CASSPRLSVYNEQFF	TGTGCCAGCAGCCCAAGACTATCCGTATACAATGAGCAGTTCTTC
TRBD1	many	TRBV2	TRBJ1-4	CASGDSNEKLFF	TGTGCCAGCGGGGACAGTAATGAAAAACTGTTTTTT
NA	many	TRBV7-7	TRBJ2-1	CASSLVPGAAYNEQFF	TGTGCTAGCAGCTTAGTGCCGGGAGCGGCCTACAATGAGCAGTTCTTC
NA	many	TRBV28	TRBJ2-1	CASSNNEQFF	TGTGCCAGCAGCAACAATGAGCAGTTCTTC
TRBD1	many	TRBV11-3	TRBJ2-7	CASSSYRGLTLDEQYF	TGTGCCAGCAGCTCCTACAGGGGGCTCACCTTAGACGAGCAGTACTTC
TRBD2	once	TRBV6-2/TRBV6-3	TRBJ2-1	CASSYPTSVYNEQFF	TGTGCCAGCAGTTACCCGACTAGCGTCTACAATGAGCAGTTCTTC
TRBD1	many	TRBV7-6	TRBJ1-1	CASSLAGQGDTEAFF	TGTGCCAGCAGCTTAGCGGGACAGGGGGACACTGAAGCTTTCTTT
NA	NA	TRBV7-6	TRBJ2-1	CASSLGIHNEQFF	TGTGCCAGCAGCTTAGGAATCCACAATGAGCAGTTCTTC
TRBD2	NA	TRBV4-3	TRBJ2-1	CASSQDGTSGSYGEQFF	TGCGCCAGCAGCCAAGATGGGACTAGCGGGAGCTACGGTGAGCAGTTCTTC
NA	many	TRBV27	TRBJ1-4	CASGYLATNEKLFF	TGTGCCAGCGGCTACCTTGCAACTAATGAAAAACTGTTTTTT
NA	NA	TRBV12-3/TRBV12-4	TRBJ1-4	CASRGTVLNEKLFF	TGTGCCAGCAGGGGGACGGTCCTTAATGAAAAACTGTTTTTT
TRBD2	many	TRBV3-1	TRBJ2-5	CASSPLEREGRETQYF	TGTGCCAGCAGCCCTTTGGAGCGGGAGGGCCGAGAGACCCAGTACTTC
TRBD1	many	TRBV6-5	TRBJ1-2	CASSYDRDYGYTF	TGTGCCAGCAGTTACGACAGGGACTATGGCTACACCTTC
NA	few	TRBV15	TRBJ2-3	CATSRDRGRVELVRDTQYF	TGTGCCACCAGCAGAGATCGGGGCAGGGTAGAACTAGTTAGAGATACGCAGTATTTT
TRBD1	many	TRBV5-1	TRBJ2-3	CASSLSTGERTDTQYF	TGCGCCAGCAGCTTATCGACAGGGGAAAGGACAGATACGCAGTATTTT
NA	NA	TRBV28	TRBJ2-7	CVSSLGGHYEQYF	TGTGTCAGCAGTTTAGGCGGACACTACGAGCAGTACTTC
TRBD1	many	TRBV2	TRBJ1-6	CASSVQGQGFRPNSPLHF	TGTGCCAGCAGTGTTCAGGGACAGGGTTTTCGTCCTAATTCACCCCTCCACTTT
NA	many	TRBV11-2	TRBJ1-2	CASSLGVVNYGYTF	TGTGCCAGCAGCTTAGGGGTGGTTAACTATGGCTACACCTTC
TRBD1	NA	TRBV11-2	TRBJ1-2	CASSSGQGGSYGYTF	TGTGCCAGCAGCTCGGGACAGGGGGGCTCCTATGGCTACACCTTC
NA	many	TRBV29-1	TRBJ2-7	CSVETTTGSYEQYF	TGCAGCGTTGAAACGACTACAGGGTCCTACGAGCAGTACTTC
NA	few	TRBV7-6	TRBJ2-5	CASSDNRFGKETQYF	TGTGCCAGCAGCGACAACAGGTTCGGAAAAGAGACCCAGTACTTC
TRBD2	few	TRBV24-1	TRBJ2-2	CATSDLGLAETNAGELFF	TGTGCCACCAGTGACCTTGGACTAGCGGAGACTAACGCCGGGGAGCTGTTTTTT
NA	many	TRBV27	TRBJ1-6	CASSLPDRQSPLHF	TGTGCCAGCAGTTTGCCCGACAGGCAATCACCCCTCCACTTT
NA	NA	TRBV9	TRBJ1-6	CASSGTYSPLHF	TGTGCCAGCAGCGGAACCTATTCACCCCTCCACTTT
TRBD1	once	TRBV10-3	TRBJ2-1	CATANPGQADNEQFF	TGTGCCACGGCGAATCCCGGACAGGCGGACAATGAGCAGTTCTTC
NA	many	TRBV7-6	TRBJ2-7	CASSLGDGPYEQYF	TGTGCCAGCAGCTTAGGGGACGGACCCTACGAGCAGTACTTC
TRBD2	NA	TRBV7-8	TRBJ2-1	CASNPGGLASYNEQFF	TGTGCCAGCAACCCGGGGGGACTAGCGTCGTACAATGAGCAGTTCTTC
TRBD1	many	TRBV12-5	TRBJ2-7	CASGLGATGTASYEQYF	TGTGCTAGTGGTTTGGGGGCGACAGGGACCGCGTCCTACGAGCAGTACTTC
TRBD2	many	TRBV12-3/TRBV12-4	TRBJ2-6	CASSLTGTTLRSGANVLTF	TGTGCCAGCAGCCTAACCGGGACTACCTTACGCTCTGGGGCCAACGTCCTGACTTTC
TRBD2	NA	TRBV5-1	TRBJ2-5	CASSLGSSGGAETQYF	TGCGCCAGCAGCTTGGGTTCTAGCGGGGGAGCAGAGACCCAGTACTTC
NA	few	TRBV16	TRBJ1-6	CASSQSRGVGSPLHF	TGTGCCAGCAGCCAATCGAGGGGCGTCGGTTCACCCCTCCACTTT
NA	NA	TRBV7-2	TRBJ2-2	CATKLRLTNTGELFF	TGTGCCACGAAGCTTAGACTTACCAACACCGGGGAGCTGTTTTTT
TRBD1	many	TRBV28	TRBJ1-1	CASSLNTGGTTTEAFF	TGTGCCAGCAGTTTAAATACAGGGGGCACCACCACTGAAGCTTTCTTT
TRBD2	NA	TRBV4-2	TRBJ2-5	CASSQDFGGNFQETQYF	TGTGCCAGCAGCCAAGATTTCGGGGGGAACTTCCAAGAGACCCAGTACTTC
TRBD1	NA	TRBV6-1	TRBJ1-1	CATRRQGSRLFEAFF	TGTGCCACCCGGAGACAGGGAAGCCGTTTGTTCGAAGCTTTCTTT
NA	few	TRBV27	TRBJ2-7	CASSPRGGNEQYF	TGTGCCAGCAGTCCCAGGGGCGGGAACGAGCAGTACTTC
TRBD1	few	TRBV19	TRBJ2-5	CASSIEGGTGAKYF	TGTGCCAGTAGTATAGAAGGCGGGACAGGGGCTAAGTACTTC
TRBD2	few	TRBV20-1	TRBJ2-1	CSASSDGTSGSRGEQFF	TGCAGTGCTAGCTCCGATGGGACTAGCGGGAGTCGGGGTGAGCAGTTCTTC
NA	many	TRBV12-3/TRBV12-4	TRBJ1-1	CASSLRQLNTEAFF	TGTGCCAGCAGTTTAAGACAGCTGAACACTGAAGCTTTCTTT
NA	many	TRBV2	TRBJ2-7	CASSFTGINEQYF	TGTGCCAGCAGTTTTACAGGGATCAACGAGCAGTACTTC
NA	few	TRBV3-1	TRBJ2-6	CASSQVGLGRGANVLTF	TGTGCCAGCAGCCAAGTCGGTCTGGGGCGTGGGGCCAACGTCCTGACTTTC
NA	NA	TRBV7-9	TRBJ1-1	CASSSPRGGGGMNTEAFF	TGTGCCAGCAGCTCCCCCCGGGGGGGGGGGGGTATGAACACTGAAGCTTTCTTT
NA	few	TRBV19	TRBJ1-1	CASTTVLWQPEAFF	TGTGCCAGTACCACAGTCCTCTGGCAGCCTGAAGCTTTCTTT
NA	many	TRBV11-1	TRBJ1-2	CASSLAAATHGGYGYTF	TGTGCCAGCAGCTTAGCGGCGGCGACCCACGGTGGCTATGGCTACACCTTC